There are a few counts of the clone carrying this TCR beta chain. The antigen remains undetermined. The sample comes from a study of CD8 T cells in ankylosing spondylitis. Study results and limitations: Relatively scarce in peripheral blood, disease-linked clones were CD8+. Within ankylosing spondylitis blood, a TCR beta motif made up of eight or nine highly homologous variants appeared to be characteristic. Matched ankylosing spondylitis synovial fluid reportedly showed significant enrichment of disease-linked clones.

MiXCR, run by TCRdb on the 5' RACE reads, gives a single entry per CDR3 protein. The sample has more than 250,000 distinct CDR3 sequences, less than 9.5% seen once; the top ten hold just over 14%. The sequence was obtained from a male donor with ankylosing spondylitis. Source material: blood, either unsorted or a sorted T cell fraction (not recorded which).

CDR3 coding DNA: TGCGCCAGCAGCTTGGAGACTAGCGGACACACAGATACGCAGTATTTT. Translating it yields CASSLETSGHTDTQYF. V gene TRBV5-1 combines with J gene TRBJ2-3; 9 nucleotides line up with TRBD2. The CDR3 is 16 amino acids. J was trimmed by 2 bases and V by 0 bases; bases with no gene match: 4. The V gene's germline CDR1 is SGHRS and CDR2 YFSETQ.